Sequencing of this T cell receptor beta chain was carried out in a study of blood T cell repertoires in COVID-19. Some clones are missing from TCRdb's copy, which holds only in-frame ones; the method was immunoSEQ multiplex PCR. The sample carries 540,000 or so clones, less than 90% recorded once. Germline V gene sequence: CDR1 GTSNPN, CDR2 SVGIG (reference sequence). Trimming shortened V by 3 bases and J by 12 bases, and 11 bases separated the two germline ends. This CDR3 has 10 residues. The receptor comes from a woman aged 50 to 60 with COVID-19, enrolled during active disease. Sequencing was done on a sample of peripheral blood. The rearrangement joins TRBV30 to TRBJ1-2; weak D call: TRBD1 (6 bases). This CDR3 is CAWRGAGDTF. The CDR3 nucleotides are TGTGCCTGGAGGGGGGCCGGTGACACCTTC.